This T cell receptor beta chain appears in the sequencing data of a study of control samples from healthy donors and cancer patients. In germline, CDR1 is SGHKS, CDR2 YYEKEE (reference sequence). This CDR3 is built from 15 residues. V lost 1 base to trimming and J lost 3 bases; unmatched junction nucleotides: 6. Sequencing used immunoSEQ multiplex PCR; TCRdb keeps in-frame clones, though not all of them. The sample holds about 85,000 clones; roughly 89% are singletons and the top ten take approximately 7.6%. Sequenced sample: blood. This clonotype was obtained from an older woman in good health. The chain employs TRBV5-5 and TRBJ1-1, with 7 nucleotides matching TRBD1. CDR3 sequence (DNA): TGTGCCAGCAGCTTGTACCGGGACAGCTACACTGAAGCTTTCTTT. Translating gives CASSLYRDSYTEAFF.